The 20 T cell receptor beta chains listed next were all sequenced from one sample in a study of identifying expanded T cells in peripheral blood. The repertoire was sequenced with immunoSEQ multiplex PCR; TCRdb's copy has only in-frame clones and lacks some. The sample lists under 150,000 clones; 70% to 90% were seen once. The source material was blood. Every receptor here comes from a person aged 18 to 70 in good health.

The chain couples TRBV28 to TRBJ2-1, with TRBD2 identical over 8 bases. The CDR3 spans 13 residues. CDR1 and CDR2 (germline): MDHEN, SYDVKM. V lost 10 bases to trimming and J lost 7 bases; unmatched junction nucleotides: 9. The CDR3 protein is CAITSGTRNEQFF. The CDR3 DNA sequence: TGTGCCATCACATCCGGGACTAGAAATGAGCAGTTCTTC.

The table lists this clone with a few counts. V is TRBV7-2 and J is TRBJ2-6, with no clear D. The length of the CDR3 is 15 residues. Trimming shortened V by 5 bases and J by 0 bases, and 8 bases separated the two germline ends. Germline V lookup: CDR1 SGHTA, CDR2 FQGNSA. CDR3 sequence reads: CASSLSASGANVLTF. The CDR3 nucleotides read TGTGCCAGCAGCCTTAGTGCCTCTGGGGCCAACGTCCTGACTTTC.

The chain employs TRBV7-2 and TRBJ1-2; perhaps TRBD1 as D (6 bases). The germline V gene encodes CDR1 SGHTA and CDR2 FQGNSA. The germline V and J ends were trimmed by 5 bases and 6 bases, with 13 bases remaining between them. This CDR3 spans 13 amino acids. The CDR3 here is CASSAQSGDGYTF. CDR3 nucleotide sequence: TGTGCCAGCAGCGCCCAATCAGGGGATGGCTACACCTTC.

For the CDR3, the DNA is TGTGCCAGCAGTAACGGACTAGCGGGATGGGACGAGCAGTACTTC. Its translation: CASSNGLAGWDEQYF. V usage is TRBV6-5 and J usage is TRBJ2-7, with 12 bases that match TRBD2. This CDR3 region has 15 residues. V was pared by 5 bases and J by 5 bases, with 7 bases of the junction left unmatched. Germline V gives CDR1 MNHEY, CDR2 SVGAGI.

This clone was counted once. The chain joins TRBV7-2 to TRBJ2-1, with 11 bases that match TRBD2. The CDR3 is made up of 19 amino acids. CDR1 and CDR2 from the germline V gene are SGHTA and FQGNSA. With V trimmed by 0 bases and J by 3 bases, 10 bases remained unmatched. CDR3 DNA: TGTGCCAGCAGCTTAGCGCCCCCTAGCGGGGGGACAGACTACAATGAGCAGTTCTTC. Protein product: CASSLAPPSGGTDYNEQFF. The whole variable domain, remainder taken from reference TRBV7-2 and TRBJ2-1, is GAGVSQSPSNKVTEKGKDVELRCDPISGHTALYWYRQSLGQGLEFLIYFQGNSAPDKSGLPSDRFSAERTGGSVSTLTIQRTQQEDSAVYLCASSLAPPSGGTDYNEQFFGPGTRLTVL.

This sequence joins TRBV20-1 and TRBJ2-7; no reliable D call. V dropped 1 base and J dropped 6 bases, with 4 bases sitting between them. There are 10 residues in the CDR3. Germline loops: CDR1 DFQATT, CDR2 SNEGSKA (reference sequence). The CDR3 protein is CSARVSEQYF. The CDR3 region has the DNA TGCAGTGCTAGAGTCAGCGAGCAGTACTTC.

The chain recombines TRBV7-6 with TRBJ2-5; D is undetermined. Per germline, CDR1 SGHVS and CDR2 FNYEAQ. There are 14 residues in the CDR3. V lost 4 bases to trimming and J lost 8 bases, with 17 bases between them. CDR3 amino acids: CASSSANLGKTQYF. DNA of the CDR3: TGTGCCAGCAGCTCGGCCAACCTAGGGAAAACCCAGTACTTC. Full variable domain (missing parts from reference TRBV7-6 and TRBJ2-5): GAGVSQSPRYKVTKRGQDVALRCDPISGHVSLYWYRQALGQGPEFLTYFNYEAQQDKSGLPNDRFSAERPEGSISTLTIQRTEQRDSAMYRCASSSANLGKTQYFGPGTRLLVL.

The chain is built from TRBV28 and TRBJ1-2; TRBD1 matches 10 bases. The V segment lost 4 bases and the J segment 4 bases; nucleotides outside the gene matches: 6. The CDR3 has 15 residues. Looked up from germline, CDR1 is MDHEN and CDR2 is SYDVKM. CDR3 sequence: CASSSGTGVPYGYTF. The CDR3 region has the DNA TGTGCCAGCAGTTCCGGGACAGGGGTCCCCTATGGCTACACCTTC.

The table lists this clone with a few counts. The chain recombines TRBV6-1 with TRBJ1-3; 8 bases line up with TRBD1. Germline V CDR1 and CDR2: MNHNS, SASEGT. The CDR3 has 16 residues. V was pared by 1 base and J by 3 bases, with 5 bases of the junction left unmatched. The CDR3 region is CASSEGAGGNGNTIYF. The CDR3 DNA follows: TGTGCCAGCAGTGAAGGGGCAGGGGGCAATGGAAACACCATATATTTT.

The chain is built from TRBV14 and TRBJ2-4, with D hard to call. Germline-derived CDR1 and CDR2 are SGHDN and FVKESK. This CDR3 has 13 amino acids. Trimming removed 1 base at V and 9 bases at J, with 10 bases between. CDR3 region: CASSQGSLSIQYF. DNA for the CDR3: TGTGCCAGCAGCCAAGGTTCACTAAGCATTCAGTACTTC.

V is TRBV25-1 and J is TRBJ1-1; 9 nucleotides line up with TRBD1. Trimming took 5 bases from V and 4 from J; bases not matched to a gene: 5. Germline CDR1 reads MGHDK; CDR2 reads SYGVNS. CDR3 size: 14 residues. The CDR3 nucleotides read TGTGCCAGCAGTTCCCGGACAGGGGCCACTGAAGCTTTCTTT. Its protein product is CASSSRTGATEAFF.

The V call is TRBV7-9, the J call TRBJ1-6; 8 bases are a match to TRBD1. The CDR3 runs to 15 residues. Germline CDR1 SEHNR, CDR2 FQNEAQ (reference sequence). V dropped 7 bases and J dropped 10; count of bases not matched to a gene: 12. The CDR3 sequence: CASTMGQASGSPLHF. DNA for the CDR3: TGTGCCAGCACAATGGGACAGGCCTCAGGCTCACCCCTCCACTTT.

The rearrangement joins TRBV6-5 to TRBJ1-4; no clear D gene. The germline CDR1 and CDR2 sequences are MNHEY and SVGAGI. CDR3 length: 16 amino acids. Trimming took off 0 bases at V and 1 base at J, with 9 bases between the two ends. The CDR3 sequence: CASSYSRRRTNEKLFF. CDR3 DNA: TGTGCCAGCAGTTACTCCCGACGGCGAACTAATGAAAAACTGTTTTTT.

This clone was picked up one time. The V and J genes are TRBV4-2 and TRBJ1-5, with a possible D match to TRBD1 (5 bases). Germline V lookup: CDR1 LGHNA, CDR2 YNFKEQ. Trimming cost V 0 bases and J 2 bases, with 23 bases left between them. The CDR3 sequence is 20 residues long. The CDR3 sequence is CASSQDLVSQGGDGNQPQHF. The CDR3 DNA reads TGTGCCAGCAGCCAAGATTTGGTCAGCCAGGGCGGGGATGGCAATCAGCCCCAGCATTTT.

The chain links TRBV9 to TRBJ2-1; weak D call: TRBD2 (5 bases). Looked up from germline, CDR1 is SGDLS and CDR2 is YYNGEE. Between the trimmed V and J ends, which lost 4 bases and 6 bases, there was a span of 17 bases. The CDR3 is made up of 15 amino acids. Here the CDR3 DNA reads TGTGCCAGCAGCCCGATGACATTTGGAGGCAATGAGCAGTTCTTC. Amino acid sequence: CASSPMTFGGNEQFF. Variable domain in full (rest from reference TRBV9 and TRBJ2-1): DSGVTQTPKHLITATGQRVTLRCSPRSGDLSVYWYQQSLDQGLQFLIQYYNGEERAKGNILERFSAQQFPDLHSELNLSSLELGDSALYFCASSPMTFGGNEQFFGPGTRLTVL.

V usage is TRBV11-2 and J usage is TRBJ2-2; perhaps TRBD1 as D (6 bases). The V gene lost 4 bases and the J gene lost 2 bases, with 11 bases spanning the gap. Germline V gene sequence: CDR1 SGHAT, CDR2 FQNNGV. This CDR3 is 15 amino acids long. CDR3 DNA sequence: TGTGCCAGCAGCTCCCAGGGGACAAACACCGGGGAGCTGTTTTTT. Amino acids: CASSSQGTNTGELFF.

V and J are TRBV28 and TRBJ2-2; the match to TRBD1 covers 9 bases. This CDR3 is built from 16 residues. CDR1 and CDR2 (germline): MDHEN, SYDVKM. J lost 5 bases, V lost 6 bases, and 10 bases had no gene match. The CDR3 DNA is TGTGCCAGCAGAGCTCACGGGACAGGGATAACCGGGGAGCTGTTTTTT. Protein sequence: CASRAHGTGITGELFF.

CDR3 protein: CASSEALNSGNTIYF. The CDR3 region has the DNA TGTGCCAGCAGTGAAGCACTGAACTCTGGAAACACCATATATTTT. The rearrangement links TRBV2 to TRBJ1-3; D gene ambiguous. Trimming took off 0 bases at V and 0 bases at J, with 6 bases between the two ends. The germline V gene has CDR1 SNHLY and CDR2 FYNNEI. This CDR3 has 15 amino acids.

The V call is TRBV30, the J call TRBJ2-7; D is possibly TRBD1 or TRBD2 (5 bases each). The ends were cut back, 6 bases at V and 3 bases at J, with 9 bases in the middle. The germline V gene encodes CDR1 GTSNPN and CDR2 SVGIG (reference sequence). The CDR3 runs to 11 residues. The CDR3 loop reads CACGTGYEQYF. DNA of the CDR3: TGTGCCTGCGGGACGGGCTACGAGCAGTACTTC. Looking up the rest from reference TRBV30 and TRBJ2-7 gives the full variable domain: SQTIHQWPATLVQPVGSPLSLECTVEGTSNPNLYWYRQAAGRGLQLLFYSVGIGQISSEVPQNLSASRPQDRQFILSSKKLLLSDSGFYLCACGTGYEQYFGPGTRLTVT.

CDR3 sequence (DNA): TGTGCCAGCAGCGGGGACAGGCAACTACTTTGGGAGCAGTACTTC. This encodes CASSGDRQLLWEQYF. The V and J genes are TRBV7-2 and TRBJ2-7; 8 nucleotides line up with TRBD1. The CDR3 is 15 residues long. J lost 7 bases, V lost 5 bases, and 13 bases had no gene match. Germline V CDR1 and CDR2: SGHTA, FQGNSA.